The 27 T cell receptor beta chains presented below share a single source sample, sequenced in a study of neurological immune-mediated disorders. TCRdb reanalysed the 5' RACE reads using MiXCR and keeps one entry per CDR3 protein. This table has fewer than 85,000 distinct CDR3 sequences, about 5.2% appearing once. The sequencing input was PBMCs. Receptor source: a woman aged 30 to 39 with multiple sclerosis.

Many counts were recorded for this clonotype. The rearrangement links TRBV5-1 to TRBJ2-5; D may be TRBD2 (7 bases). The germline V gene encodes CDR1 SGHRS and CDR2 YFSETQ. The V and J ends lost 0 bases and 2 bases respectively, with 17 bases between them. CDR3 length equals 17 residues. This CDR3 is CASSLGAGGPEQETQYF. CDR3 coding DNA: TGCGCCAGCAGCTTGGGTGCCGGGGGGCCAGAACAAGAGACCCAGTACTTC.

Many counts were recorded for this clonotype. The gene calls are TRBV5-1 and TRBJ2-2, with no clear D. The V gene's germline CDR1 is SGHRS and CDR2 YFSETQ. Between the trimmed V and J ends, which lost 4 bases and 2 bases, there was a span of 6 bases. The CDR3 spans 13 residues. CDR3 loop: CASSTLNTGELFF. In DNA form, the CDR3 reads TGCGCCAGCAGCACCCTTAACACCGGGGAGCTGTTTTTT.

In its sample, this clonotype was seen many times. This sequence joins TRBV15 and TRBJ2-6, with D hard to call. There are 17 residues in the CDR3. V dropped 4 bases and J dropped 0 bases, with 13 bases sitting between them. Germline V gene sequence: CDR1 LNHNV, CDR2 YYDKDF (reference sequence). The CDR3 DNA is TGTGCCACCAGCACCATAGGTCGAATCTCTGGGGCCAACGTCCTGACTTTC. Protein sequence: CATSTIGRISGANVLTF.

This clonotype was recorded many times. The rearrangement links TRBV3-1 to TRBJ1-2; D may be TRBD1 (6 bases). The CDR3 totals 13 residues. The V and J ends lost 5 bases and 8 bases respectively, with 15 bases between them. CDR1 and CDR2 from the germline V gene are LGHDT and YNNKEL (reference sequence). The DNA of the CDR3 is TGTGCCAGCAGCGGGGGACAAATGGGAGGCTACACCTTC. Amino acid sequence: CASSGGQMGGYTF.

This clonotype came up many times. The V gene is TRBV20-1, the J gene TRBJ2-7; D is uncertain. The CDR3 is made up of 12 amino acids. In germline, CDR1 is DFQATT, CDR2 SNEGSKA (reference sequence). V was trimmed by 4 bases and J by 5 bases, leaving 12 bases between them. Written as DNA, the CDR3 is TGCAGTGCTACCCATACTCGGAACGAGCAGTACTTC. Translating it yields CSATHTRNEQYF.

In this sample, this clonotype turned up many times. The chain carries TRBV20-1 and TRBJ1-4, with TRBD1 identical over 7 bases. This CDR3 has 13 amino acids. V gave up 5 bases and J gave up 7 bases; unmatched junction bases: 7. CDR1 is DFQATT and CDR2 is SNEGSKA in the germline V gene (reference sequence). The CDR3 bases are TGCAGTGCTCGACAGGGAGGGCGTGAAAAACTGTTTTTT. This translates into CSARQGGREKLFF.

This clonotype was counted only a few times. The gene calls are TRBV5-1 and TRBJ2-5; 8 bases are a match to TRBD1. V lost 1 base, J lost 4 bases, and 6 bases stayed unmatched. The CDR3 runs to 15 residues. Germline CDR1 reads SGHRS; CDR2 reads YFSETQ. The CDR3 nucleotides read TGCGCCAGCAGCTTGTCTCTAGGACAGGGAGAGACCCAGTACTTC. Translation gives CASSLSLGQGETQYF.

The sample holds a few counts of this clonotype. The junction shows a germline mismatch at one end, possibly a read error. CDR3 sequence reads: CVSSPSLTGPANTGELFF. The CDR3 DNA is TGTGTCAGCTCCCCCTCCCTGACAGGTCCGGCGAACACCGGGGAGCTGTTTTTT. This chain uses TRBV18 with TRBJ2-2; D possibly corresponds to TRBD1 (6 bases). Germline CDR1 KGHSH, CDR2 LQKENI. The CDR3 covers 18 residues.

This clonotype was observed a handful of times. J is TRBJ2-7 and V is TRBV29-1, with TRBD1 identical over 7 bases. V lost 6 bases, J lost 4 bases, and 9 bases stayed unmatched. CDR1 and CDR2 (germline): SQVTM, ANQGSEA. This CDR3 has 13 amino acids. The CDR3 DNA is TGCAGCGTACTTCGGACAGGAGCTTACGAGCAGTACGTC. Amino acids: CSVLRTGAYEQYV.

This clonotype was detected many times. V is TRBV20-1 and J is TRBJ1-1; the D gene is possibly TRBD1 (5 bases). Per the germline V gene, CDR1 is DFQATT and CDR2 is SNEGSKA (reference sequence). The CDR3 sequence is 15 residues long. Deletions cut 2 bases from V and 1 base from J, with 14 bases between. The CDR3 nucleotides read TGCAGTGCTAGAAGCTCCGACAGACAGAACACTGAAGCTTTCTTT. This sequence encodes CSARSSDRQNTEAFF.

There are many counts of this clonotype. The chain carries TRBV3-1 and TRBJ2-7; the D is unclear. The CDR3 has 12 residues. V dropped 4 bases and J dropped 0 bases, with 4 bases sitting between them. Germline V gene data show CDR1 as LGHDT and CDR2 as YNNKEL (reference sequence). The DNA of the CDR3 is TGTGCCAGCAGCCGATTCTCCTACGAGCAGTACTTC. Translation: CASSRFSYEQYF.

The sample holds many counts of this clonotype. The chain links TRBV5-1 to TRBJ2-4; the D is unclear. Germline V gene lookup returns CDR1 SGHRS and CDR2 YFSETQ. V lost 1 base, J lost 2 bases, and 7 bases lay in between. The length of the CDR3 is 14 residues. The CDR3 reads CASSLPSTKNIQYF. The CDR3 nucleotides are TGCGCCAGCAGCTTGCCGAGCACCAAAAACATTCAGTACTTC.

This clonotype came up many times. The J gene is TRBJ1-6, the V gene TRBV25-1; 8 nucleotides align to TRBD1. CDR3 length: 16 residues. Germline V lookup: CDR1 MGHDK, CDR2 SYGVNS. J lost 10 bases, V lost 3 bases, and 11 bases had no gene match. The CDR3 DNA is TGTGCCAGCAGTGATCGACTTACAGGGGGAACGTCACCCCTCCACTTT. Translation gives CASSDRLTGGTSPLHF.

The V and J genes are TRBV11-2 and TRBJ2-7; 7 bases match TRBD1. Germline CDR1 and CDR2: SGHAT and FQNNGV. V lost 5 bases to trimming and J lost 2 bases; unmatched junction nucleotides: 9. The CDR3 loop spans 15 amino acids. The CDR3 is CASSVGGADAYEQYV. In DNA, the CDR3 is TGTGCCAGCAGCGTAGGGGGCGCCGACGCCTACGAGCAGTACGTC.

This rearrangement joins TRBV30 to TRBJ2-3; D may correspond to TRBD1 or TRBD2 (5 bases each). The CDR3 consists of 11 residues. CDR1 GTSNPN and CDR2 SVGIG come from the germline V gene (reference sequence). The V and J ends lost 4 bases and 9 bases respectively, with 11 bases between them. In DNA, the CDR3 is TGTGCCTGGACTGTGGGGGAGACGCAGTATTTT. It encodes CAWTVGETQYF.

This clonotype has at least ten counts. This chain connects TRBV28 to TRBJ2-5, with D hard to call. V shed 4 bases and J shed 5 bases, with 8 bases lying between them. The CDR3 extends over 12 amino acids. Germline V gene sequence: CDR1 MDHEN, CDR2 SYDVKM. The CDR3: CASSSPGETQYF. In DNA form, the CDR3 reads TGTGCCAGCAGTTCCCCTGGGGAGACCCAGTACTTC.

In its sample, this clonotype was seen a few times. The chain uses TRBV6-5 and TRBJ2-1, with 9 bases aligning to TRBD2. V shed 2 bases, J shed 8 bases, and the junction held 4 bases outside the gene matches. The CDR3 totals 14 residues. Looked up from germline, CDR1 is MNHEY and CDR2 is SVGAGI. The CDR3 spells CASSYQIAGDEQFF. CDR3 DNA: TGTGCCAGCAGTTACCAGATAGCGGGGGATGAGCAGTTCTTC.

The V call is TRBV20-1, the J call TRBJ2-1; 10 bases map to TRBD2. Germline V CDR1 and CDR2: DFQATT, SNEGSKA (reference sequence). The J segment lost 0 bases and the V segment lost 3 bases, leaving 8 bases of the junction unmatched. The length of the CDR3 is 17 residues. The CDR3: CSASFLAGESSYNEQFF. The CDR3 DNA sequence: TGCAGTGCTAGCTTCCTAGCGGGAGAGTCCTCCTACAATGAGCAGTTCTTC.

This clonotype has a count of ten or more. The chain is built from TRBV5-5 and TRBJ2-6; D is uncertain. The CDR3 has 17 residues. Looked up from germline, CDR1 is SGHKS and CDR2 is YYEKEE (reference sequence). Between the trimmed V and J ends, which lost 0 bases and 1 base, there was a span of 11 bases. The CDR3 coding sequence is TGTGCCAGCAGCTTGGCCGAGGTCCCTTCTGGGGCCAACGTCCTGACTTTC. Protein product: CASSLAEVPSGANVLTF.

This clonotype was detected many times. This chain connects TRBV5-1 to TRBJ2-2; D is unresolved. Per the germline V gene, CDR1 is SGHRS and CDR2 is YFSETQ. Trimming left V 2 bases short and J 4 bases short, with 9 bases between. This CDR3 contains 14 residues. Here the CDR3 reads CASSFTSSTGELFF. The CDR3 DNA is TGCGCCAGCAGCTTTACAAGTTCCACCGGGGAGCTGTTTTTT.

This clonotype has ten or more counts. The CDR3 sequence: CASSLKLLGGYTF. The CDR3 coding sequence is TGTGCCAGCAGCCTGAAGCTTCTGGGTGGCTACACCTTC. The V call is TRBV2, the J call TRBJ1-2, with D uncertain. Trimming left V 6 bases short and J 7 bases short, with 15 bases between. The CDR3 consists of 13 residues. Germline loops: CDR1 SNHLY, CDR2 FYNNEI.

Many counts were recorded for this clonotype. V and J are TRBV7-6 and TRBJ2-1, with D hard to call. Trimming stripped 1 base from V and 10 bases from J, with 11 bases between. This CDR3 is 13 amino acids long. CDR1 and CDR2 (germline): SGHVS, FNYEAQ. In DNA form, the CDR3 reads TGTGCCAGCAGCTTAGAACCCCGGGCGGAGCAGTTCTTC. This codes for CASSLEPRAEQFF.

This clonotype was recorded many times. The chain recombines TRBV5-5 with TRBJ1-1, with 12 bases matching TRBD1. V shed 3 bases, J shed 10 bases, and the junction held 10 bases outside the gene matches. Germline CDR1 is SGHKS and CDR2 is YYEKEE (reference sequence). The length of the CDR3 is 15 residues. CDR3 DNA sequence: TGTGCCAGCAGCTCGGGACAGGGGGCGGGCCTGAGAGCTTTCTTT. It codes for CASSSGQGAGLRAFF.

Many counts were recorded for this clonotype. V and J are TRBV2 and TRBJ1-5; 7 bases agree with TRBD1. V shed 4 bases and J 4 bases; nucleotides not matched to a gene: 7. The length of the CDR3 is 15 residues. Germline V gives CDR1 SNHLY, CDR2 FYNNEI. The CDR3 DNA reads as TGTGCCAGCAGTGCTCAAACAGGGGCAAATCAGCCCCAGCATTTT. Protein: CASSAQTGANQPQHF.

In this sample, this clonotype turned up a few times. The junction departs from germline at one end; a sequencing error may be responsible. The rearrangement uses TRBV7-8 and TRBJ1-3; perhaps TRBD1 as D (5 bases). The CDR3 covers 14 residues. Germline V gene data show CDR1 as SGHVS and CDR2 as FQNEAQ. The CDR3 here is CVSSSGLGGNTIYF. CDR3 DNA: TGTGTCAGCAGCTCAGGGCTGGGAGGAAACACCATATATTTT. Full variable domain (rest looked up from reference TRBV7-8 and TRBJ1-3): GAGVSQSPRYKVAKRGQDVALRCDPISGHVSLFWYQQALGQGPEFLTYFQNEAQLDKSGLPSDRFFAERPEGSVSTLKIQRTQQEDSAVYLCVSSSGLGGNTIYFGEGSWLTVV.

The table lists this clonotype with many counts. V usage is TRBV5-1 and J usage is TRBJ1-3; 8 nucleotides match TRBD1. Germline V lookup: CDR1 SGHRS, CDR2 YFSETQ. The CDR3 runs 16 residues. V trimming: 4 bases; J trimming: 0 bases; junction bases outside the gene matches: 6. This CDR3 is CASSRDDRGSGNTIYF. The DNA of the CDR3 is TGCGCCAGCAGCCGGGACGACAGGGGCTCTGGAAACACCATATATTTT.

To note about this clonotype: The junction departs from germline at one end; a sequencing error may be responsible. The rearrangement uses TRBV7-9 and TRBJ1-4; D ambiguous. Germline V gene data show CDR1 as SEHNR and CDR2 as FQNEAQ (reference sequence). The CDR3 contains 12 residues. The CDR3 nucleotides read TGTGACAGCAGCAGAACCGGAGAGAAACTGTTTTTT. Its protein is CDSSRTGEKLFF.